This T cell receptor (beta chain) was identified in a study of cytomegalovirus exposure and HLA in healthy donors (dated by TCRdb to about 2017). Broadly, across the study: According to an earlier analysis of 587 of the donors, about 190 million T cells yielded 117 million unique TCR beta sequences and roughly 280 Gb of sequence data. A later genetic analysis used genome-wide SNP genotypes for about three fifths of the 666 donors, treating that subset as a discovery cohort. Every repertoire in the discovery cohort had been generated on one and the same sequencing platform. Rather than using new phenotypic data, the later analysis identified candidate immune exposures from TCR beta sequences and from how often those sequences occurred across donors. Roughly 300 gigabases of sequencing data and approximately 80 million unique TCR sequences were included in an early release covering several hundred HLA-typed donors. Across around 400 genotyped donors of the cohort, an average of roughly 250,000 unique TCR beta nucleotide sequences per donor were sequenced, and 15% to 20% of those sequences were non-productive. Because of strong linkage in the cohort, roughly five DR-DQ haplotypes were treated as single units for association and clustering. To study patterns of TCR occurrence, a later analysis re-analyzed previously published TCR beta repertoires from around 660 donors and added high-resolution HLA genotyping. The study aimed to test whether signatures of past pathogen exposure could be identified by cataloging public T cell receptors. A separate validation cohort of 100 to 150 different subjects was used in addition to the 666-subject first cohort. Typing coverage varied by locus: roughly 620-640 donors for A, B, C, DRB1 and DQB1; approximately 500 for DQA1; about 570 for DPA1; 450 to 480 for DPB1. To predict cytomegalovirus infection status, the study brought together high-throughput TCR immunosequencing, statistical association of individual TCRs with disease status, and machine learning. Using immunosequencing, the study profiled T cell repertoires from fewer than 700 subjects and related those repertoires to cytomegalovirus serostatus. Of the roughly 410 genotyped donors, 81% were placed in the genetic ancestry cluster associated with self-reported Caucasian donors. Both class I and class II loci were covered by HLA typing, at four-digit resolution. An earlier analysis of several hundred of the donors applied high-throughput TCR beta sequencing to assess whether each TCR beta V gene segment acted as functional or pseudogenic. Donor age, sex, ethnicity and CMV serostatus were compiled together with the repertoire data. Results the study describes overall, beyond this receptor: A cluster of highly shared sequence variants was judged likely to represent a technical artifact of the sequencing pipeline. V-gene and J-gene trimming of TCR beta chains was associated with a missense DCLRE1C variant in a later genetic analysis, and the association was replicated in an independent cohort. A later analysis found that most CMV-associated TCR beta chains appeared HLA-restricted, with HLA associations seemingly driven largely by CMV exposure. In the study, some 160 TCR beta chains were listed as associated with cytomegalovirus. Sequencing depth was assumed to be roughly uniform across donors in the presence/absence analyses, though that assumption may not hold. Broadly in line with IMGT annotations, most TCR beta V segments showed up in productive rearrangements about 90% or about 30% of the time in an earlier analysis of about 500 of the donors. While some public TCRs were present in many individuals, most TCR sequences turned up only very rarely across donors. This cohort had only TCR beta chains sequenced, and the lack of alpha or paired-chain data limited which features could be detected. Because some donors lacked HLA typing at each locus, the association tests relied only on the typed subset. Because counts were too low, under 20 rarely observed V segments, including chromosome 9 orphons, were left out of the earlier analysis of approximately 500 of the donors. The 87-base-pair reads could not distinguish some IMGT-functional V segments, including TRBV6-2 and TRBV6-3, so those segments were excluded. CMV serostatus was the only immune exposure information available for the cohort. Specific HLA alleles were associated with 18,000 or so TCR beta sequences at a false discovery rate of 0.05 in a later analysis. A later analysis reported that several top co-occurrence clusters appeared linked to parvovirus B19, influenza, CMV and Epstein-Barr virus. The classifier was reported to diagnose cytomegalovirus status with high specificity and sensitivity in both the original cohort and the validation cohort. A further reported finding was that TCR beta sequences accurately predicted the HLA-A and HLA-B alleles for most subjects in the first cohort. According to the authors, the approach could potentially be generalized to other disease states and immunological phenotypes. Linkage disequilibrium might explain the correlated functional status among segregating V segments, but an unknown experimental factor could not be excluded. A later analysis found that HLA-associated TCR beta chains were more clonally expanded and had lower generation probabilities than equally common non-associated chains. In vitro tests confirmed that a few of the cytomegalovirus-associated TCR beta chains recognize cytomegalovirus antigens. In a later genetic analysis, fewer N-insertions in productive TCRs were reported among donors in an Asian-associated ancestry cluster than the roughly 700-donor mean. According to a later analysis, TCR association rates differed among HLA loci, with DRB1 alleles showing the most associated TCRs and HLA-C alleles showing the fewest. Strong co-occurrence of HLA alleles, especially DR and DQ, made assigning TCR associations to individual alleles difficult.

This clone was observed a handful of times. Its cognate antigen has yet to be identified. No base-level quality is on record; no much larger clone is a single base apart. Libraries were made using the immunoSEQ multiplex PCR assay. For the multiplex PCR, a mixture combining 60 forward primers for TCR Vbeta segments and 13 reverse primers for TCR Jbeta segments was used. The CDR3 region of rearranged TCR beta genes was amplified from genomic DNA with a multiplex PCR assay. On the Illumina HiSeq System, the amplified TCR beta libraries were sequenced as 87-base-pair reads. Regarding the original processing steps: A later analysis counted tens of millions of unique TCR beta chains across the 500 to 850 repertoires, and roughly 9.9 million of these chains were shared by at least two donors. To remove PCR and sequencing errors, raw reads were error-corrected and collapsed into unique sequences using a nearest-neighbor algorithm that merged closely related sequences. CDR3 sequences were aligned to IMGT reference sequences to assign V, D and J gene segments. Each retained sequence needed at least a six-nucleotide match to both a V gene segment and a J gene segment. A rearrangement counted as productive if the CDR3 had no stop codons and remained in frame with V and J, and every other rearrangement counted as non-productive. CDR3 was defined according to IMGT convention as the region running from the second conserved V-encoded cysteine to the conserved J-encoded phenylalanine. Sequences without an unambiguous match to a single V gene segment were excluded from the earlier analysis of several hundred of the donors. An earlier analysis of approximately 590 of the donors called V segments functional above 56.7% productive rearrangements and segregating when the between-donor standard deviation exceeded 5%. A statistical classification framework was built to diagnose cytomegalovirus status from the catalog of TCR beta chain sequences. V and J gene assignment, in a later analysis, came from comparing TCR nucleotide sequences with IMGT/GENE-DB human TR gene sequences. The TCRdist pipeline was used in a later analysis to assign CDR3 sequences and most-parsimonious VDJ recombination scenarios. In a later analysis, each TCR beta chain was defined by its CDR3 amino acid sequence together with its V-gene family, and reads without a unique V-gene family were excluded. A later analysis removed roughly 590 highly shared, low-generation-probability nucleotide sequences to deal with suspected cross-contamination and a sequencing artifact. In a later analysis, a clonal expansion index for each public chain was calculated from normalized within-repertoire ranks of inferred template counts. In a later analysis, generation probabilities were computed with a VDJ recombination model fitted to out-of-frame rearrangements, and the resulting probabilities were checked against IGoR. Hypergeometric tests were used in a later analysis to score TCR-TCR, TCR-HLA and TCR-CMV co-occurrence, with a repertoire-size bias correction applied to the TCR pairs. To estimate false discovery rates, a later analysis permuted the HLA or CMV assignments 20 times. In a later analysis, co-occurring TCRs were grouped with DBSCAN, and TCRdist sequence similarity was added when clustering was performed within HLA-allele-positive subsets. For co-occurrence clustering, repertoires with fewer than 30,000 or more than 120,000 public chains were excluded, along with four to six repertoires with anomalous nucleotide sharing. The clones in this table, taken by TCRdb from immuneACCESS, are in-frame only. Not every clone is retained; where verified, under half of the shortfall comes from an unresolved V gene, and the cause of the rest is unknown. That table supplies the V and J calls and clone size; D and trimming were determined from the DNA. This sample holds roughly 140,000 clones; about four fifths were observed only once. The ten top clones hold approximately 5.7% of the sample.

The CDR3 goes from the cysteine to the phenylalanine over 18 residues. Only CDR3 DNA is held: 54 bases, read in frame from base 1. The trim is 2 bases for V and 0 bases for J, with a gap of 17 bases between the germline ends. The germline V gene yields WSHSY for CDR1 and SAAADI for CDR2. The cohort was made up of roughly 670 healthy bone marrow donors. At the time of sampling, every cohort member was nominally healthy, though immune exposures that went unrecorded were likely present. The donor was CMV seropositive and was included in the group of some 290 seropositive cohort members. Every donor gave a peripheral blood sample, and the peripheral blood mononuclear cells from that sample were used for TCR beta sequencing. The Qiagen DNeasy Blood Extraction Kit was used to extract genomic DNA from the blood cell samples.

The receptor chain draws on TRBV10-2 and TRBJ2-1; the D gene is perhaps TRBD2, on 6 matching bases. The receptor comes from a man aged 25-45 years in good health and CMV-seropositive. Sequenced: PBMCs. The CDR3 reads CASSELASVAASYNEQFF. The DNA reads as follows: TGCGCCAGCAGTGAGCTGGCTAGCGTAGCGGCCTCCTACAATGAGCAGTTCTTC.